These 19 T cell receptor beta chains came from one sample sequenced in a study of cytomegalovirus exposure and HLA in healthy donors. PCR amplification relied on 60 Vbeta primers (plus 13 Jbeta primers). Here immunoSEQ multiplex PCR was the method, and the copy in TCRdb shows in-frame clones only, minus some. Its clone listing holds more than 70,000 clones. The sample was PBMCs. The origin of the receptors is a woman aged 55 to 70 in good health and CMV-seronegative.

The chain joins TRBV28 to TRBJ2-7; TRBD1 agrees at 9 bases. In germline, CDR1 is MDHEN, CDR2 SYDVKM. The CDR3 totals 15 residues. V lost 6 bases, J lost 7 bases, and 13 bases stayed unmatched. As DNA, the CDR3 is TGTGCCAGCAGCTCCGGTGACAGGGGGATTCGGGAGCAGTACTTC. It specifies CASSSGDRGIREQYF. Combining the CDR3 with reference TRBV28 and TRBJ2-7 gives the whole variable domain DVKVTQSSRYLVKRTGEKVFLECVQDMDHENMFWYRQDPGLGLRLIYFSYDVKMKEKGDIPEGYSVSREKKERFSLILESASTNQTSMYLCASSSGDRGIREQYFGPGTRLTVT.

This chain connects TRBV5-6 to TRBJ2-3; tentatively, D is TRBD2 (5 bases). CDR3 length: 15 amino acids. Trimming cost V 6 bases and J 6 bases, with 20 bases left between them. CDR1 SGHDT and CDR2 YYEEEE come from the germline V gene. CDR3 bases: TGTGCCAGCAACCCCCTCGACACTAGATCTGATACGCAGTATTTT. It yields the protein CASNPLDTRSDTQYF. The entire variable domain, with the rest obtained from reference TRBV5-6 and TRBJ2-3, is as follows: DAGVTQSPTHLIKTRGQQVTLRCSPKSGHDTVSWYQQALGQGPQFIFQYYEEEERQRGNFPDRFSGHQFPNYSSELNVNALLLGDSALYLCASNPLDTRSDTQYFGPGTRLTVL.

V gene TRBV5-4 combines with J gene TRBJ1-2; D possibly corresponds to TRBD1 (5 bases). The CDR3 length is 11 residues. V was shortened by 3 bases and J by 8 bases, with 8 bases between the two germline ends. Germline values: CDR1 SGHNT, CDR2 YYREEE (reference sequence). CDR3: CASSSDSGYTF. The CDR3 coding sequence is TGTGCCAGCAGCTCTGACAGCGGCTACACCTTC.

The gene calls are TRBV4-3 and TRBJ1-1; 10 bases match TRBD1. Germline trimming cut 3 bases from V and 4 bases from J; bases unmatched to any gene: 8. The CDR3 has 16 amino acids. The germline V gene has CDR1 LGHNA and CDR2 YSLEER. CDR3 nucleotides: TGCGCCAGCAGCCAGACAGGGGGCGATCCTCTCACTGAAGCTTTCTTT. This translates into CASSQTGGDPLTEAFF.

Comment on this clone: The same CDR3 can be traced to other DNA sequences in this sample. This sequence joins TRBV2 and TRBJ1-5; weak D call: TRBD1 (6 bases). The ends were cut back, 6 bases at V and 4 bases at J, with 10 bases in the middle. The CDR3 has 13 amino acids. CDR1 is SNHLY, CDR2 FYNNEI, per germline. In DNA, the CDR3 is TGTGCCAGCAGCAGACAGGTTAATCAGCCCCAGCATTTT. Translation gives CASSRQVNQPQHF.

The chain uses TRBV30 and TRBJ2-7, with 8 nucleotides matching TRBD1. V lost 3 bases, J lost 11 bases, and 6 bases stayed unmatched. Germline-derived CDR1 and CDR2 are GTSNPN and SVGIG (reference sequence). The CDR3 spans 11 residues. The CDR3 DNA is TGTGCCTGGAGCCGCGACAGGGGAGAGTACTTC. Encoded protein: CAWSRDRGEYF.

This chain connects TRBV5-5 to TRBJ2-2, with D perhaps TRBD1 (5 bases). From germline, CDR1 is SGHKS and CDR2 YYEKEE (reference sequence). Deletions cut 2 bases from V and 4 bases from J, with 12 bases between. This CDR3 has 15 amino acids. The CDR3, as DNA: TGTGCCAGCAGCTTTGGGGCCCCTGGCACCGGGGAGCTGTTTTTT. This gives the protein CASSFGAPGTGELFF.

The chain links TRBV14 to TRBJ1-2; D perhaps matches TRBD1 (5 bases). Trimming took 6 bases from V and 4 from J, leaving 15 bases between them. Per the germline V gene, CDR1 is SGHDN and CDR2 is FVKESK. This CDR3 is built from 14 residues. CDR3 residues: CASRMGQGGYGYTF. CDR3 sequence (DNA): TGTGCCAGCAGGATGGGGCAGGGTGGCTATGGCTACACCTTC.

V gene TRBV10-3 combines with J gene TRBJ2-7; maybe TRBD2 (5 bases). The germline CDR1 and CDR2 sequences are ENHRY and SYGVKD. Trimming stripped 5 bases from V and 7 bases from J, with 15 bases between. This CDR3 contains 13 residues. CDR3 bases: TGTGCCATCAGTAACGGTCCGGGCGGGGAGCAGTACTTC. Translating it yields CAISNGPGGEQYF.

This chain joins TRBV5-1 and TRBJ2-7; 9 nucleotides align to TRBD1. CDR1 is SGHRS and CDR2 is YFSETQ in the germline V gene. V was clipped by 4 bases and J by 3 bases; unmatched bases: 2. The CDR3 runs to 13 residues. The CDR3 DNA follows: TGCGCCAGCAGCACGGGACAGGGCTACGAGCAGTACTTC. Amino acids: CASSTGQGYEQYF.

The CDR3 nucleotides read TGTGCCAGTAGTAACGACAGGAGTAAACAGTATTTT. Translated, it gives CASSNDRSKQYF. The chain links TRBV19 to TRBJ2-3; possible D gene TRBD1, 6 bases. Trimming removed 4 bases at V and 12 bases at J, with 14 bases between. Germline assignment: CDR1 LNHDA and CDR2 SQIVND (reference sequence). The CDR3 runs 12 residues.

This chain links TRBV28 with TRBJ1-5, with 7 positions matching TRBD1. V shed 3 bases and J 2 bases; nucleotides not matched to a gene: 7. Germline V gives CDR1 MDHEN, CDR2 SYDVKM. The CDR3 has 16 amino acids. The CDR3 DNA reads TGTGCCAGCAGTTTCTCACCCGGACAGGGCAATCAGCCCCAGCATTTT. Translated, it gives CASSFSPGQGNQPQHF. The complete variable domain, with remaining parts taken from reference TRBV28 and TRBJ1-5, reads DVKVTQSSRYLVKRTGEKVFLECVQDMDHENMFWYRQDPGLGLRLIYFSYDVKMKEKGDIPEGYSVSREKKERFSLILESASTNQTSMYLCASSFSPGQGNQPQHFGDGTRLSIL.

The chain couples TRBV2 to TRBJ2-1, with 10 bases matching TRBD2. The CDR3 contains 19 residues. Losses at the gene ends were 7 bases for V and 3 bases for J; bases not matched to a gene: 18. Germline CDR1 SNHLY, CDR2 FYNNEI. CDR3 in DNA: TGTGCCAGCACAAGGGGGGAGGGCTTAGCGGGAGGCCGCTACAATGAGCAGTTCTTC. Its translation is CASTRGEGLAGGRYNEQFF. Full variable domain (remainder filled in from reference TRBV2 and TRBJ2-1): EPEVTQTPSHQVTQMGQEVILRCVPISNHLYFYWYRQILGQKVEFLVSFYNNEISEKSEIFDDQFSVERPDGSNFTLKIRSTKLEDSAMYFCASTRGEGLAGGRYNEQFFGPGTRLTVL.

J is TRBJ2-1 and V is TRBV27, with 8 bases that match TRBD2. Per the germline V gene, CDR1 is MNHEY and CDR2 is SMNVEV (reference sequence). V shed 2 bases and J 5 bases; nucleotides not matched to a gene: 2. This CDR3 spans 14 amino acids. CDR3 in DNA: TGTGCCAGCAGTTTAGCGGGGGGCAACAATGAGCAGTTCTTC. Translated, it gives CASSLAGGNNEQFF.

The gene calls are TRBV7-2 and TRBJ2-5; 10 nucleotides agree with TRBD2. The J call is in doubt because the DNA end fits TRBJ2-7 better. The germline V gene has CDR1 SGHTA and CDR2 FQGNSA. The CDR3 loop spans 15 amino acids. The CDR3 nucleotides are TGTGCCAGCAGCCGAGCGGGAGGGAGCTCCTACGAGCAGTACTTC. Translating gives CASSRAGGSSYEQYF.

V gene TRBV5-1 combines with J gene TRBJ2-5; TRBD1 aligns across 7 bases. This CDR3 is built from 14 residues. The junction had 6 bases not matched to a gene; V was cut back by 4 bases and J by 3 bases. Germline CDR1 SGHRS, CDR2 YFSETQ. CDR3 residues: CASSGDSREETQYF. The CDR3 DNA reads as TGCGCCAGCAGCGGGGACAGCAGAGAAGAGACCCAGTACTTC.

The chain recombines TRBV28 with TRBJ2-7; 15 bases agree with TRBD2. Unmatched junction bases numbered 8, after V lost 5 bases and J lost 3 bases. CDR1 is MDHEN and CDR2 is SYDVKM in the germline V gene. This CDR3 comprises 17 residues. CDR3 loop: CASSAPGLAGGIYEQYF. The CDR3 nucleotides read TGTGCCAGCAGTGCCCCGGGACTAGCGGGAGGTATCTACGAGCAGTACTTC.

V gene TRBV9 combines with J gene TRBJ2-1, with 12 bases aligning to TRBD2. CDR3 size: 15 residues. Germline V gives CDR1 SGDLS, CDR2 YYNGEE. After removal of 3 bases from V and 6 bases from J, the junction contained 4 bases not matched to a gene. The CDR3 DNA follows: TGTGCCAGCAGCGCCGCTAGCGGGAGGGCCAATGAGCAGTTCTTC. It translates to CASSAASGRANEQFF.

V gene TRBV6-6 combines with J gene TRBJ2-5; D gene ambiguous. The V end lost 8 bases, the J end lost 2 bases, and 9 bases lay between the germline ends. Germline CDR1 MNHNY, CDR2 SVGAGI (reference sequence). This CDR3 spans 12 amino acids. This chain's CDR3 is CASAGVQETQYF. In DNA, the CDR3 is TGTGCCAGCGCAGGCGTACAAGAGACCCAGTACTTC.